Reported below is one TCR beta chain. The entry originates in a study of shared clonotypes between healthy human individuals. In the naive CD8 group, cells lacked CD45RO and were positively selected for CCR7, so terminally differentiated effector memory CD45RA+ cells were left out. Trimming shortened V by 3 bases and J by 5 bases, and 16 bases separated the two germline ends. In germline, CDR1 is MNHEY, CDR2 SMNVEV (reference sequence). CDR3 length: 16 amino acids. Several immunoSEQ plates held equal portions of the genomic DNA taken from each subset. In the authors' methods: Filtering of immunoSEQ junctional sequences could not match full-length read filtering. The protocol was immunoSEQ multiplex PCR, while the TCRdb copy is restricted to in-frame clones and leaves out a portion. Clonal size and the V and J genes are those of that table, whereas D and trimming came from the DNA. The sample yields about 800,000 clones, 96% seen once.

The chain uses TRBV27 and TRBJ2-2; D might be TRBD1 (6 bases). Sequencing was done on a sample of naive CD8+ T cells sorted from blood. This sequence was found in a man aged 30 to 39 in good health. CDR3: CASSLTGGGRTGELFF. CDR3 bases: TGTGCCAGCAGTTTGACAGGAGGTGGTAGGACCGGGGAGCTGTTTTTT.